The T cell receptor (beta chain) under discussion was sequenced for a study of blood T cells in healthy people across ages. This CDR3 has 16 residues. V was pared by 1 base and J by 8 bases, with 11 bases of the junction left unmatched. Per germline, CDR1 SGHTA and CDR2 FQGNSA. Combining a sample-barcoded 5' primer with a J-beta primer mix, a second PCR ran for about 7 to 12 cycles. TCRdb recomputed calls from the 5' RACE reads with MiXCR, one row per CDR3 protein. The table lists hundreds of thousands of distinct CDR3 sequences, 56% of them singletons, with roughly 25% in the top ten. The TCR originated in a man in his forties or fifties in good health. This chain connects TRBV7-2 to TRBJ1-2; 9 positions match TRBD1. Sequencing used blood. For the CDR3, the DNA is TGTGCCAGCAGCTTAGTAGAGACAGGGGGGACGGGGGGCTACACCTTC. Encoded protein: CASSLVETGGTGGYTF.